These T cell receptor beta chains were read from a single sample in a study of cytomegalovirus exposure and HLA in healthy donors. Clones were sequenced by immunoSEQ multiplex PCR, and TCRdb holds only the in-frame ones, with some missing. The table lists more than 140,000 clones, roughly four fifths of them singletons. The source material was PBMCs. The receptors shown here come from a female donor in good health and CMV-seronegative. Each CDR3 is given without its conserved first and last residue. A row's size may be missing; if present it is once, few, many or a size class.

J: TRBJ1-6
size: -
V: TRBV7-9
CDR3: ASNRGDSPLH

J: TRBJ2-7
size: -
V: TRBV11-2
CDR3: ASSSSSGGLRYEQY

J: TRBJ2-4
size: -
V: TRBV9
CDR3: ASSVGGSGAKNIQY

J: TRBJ1-1
size: -
V: TRBV25-1
CDR3: ASVPTGNTEAF

J: TRBJ1-2
size: -
V: TRBV7-9
CDR3: ASSPTGNGYT

J: TRBJ2-2
size: once
V: TRBV6-5
CDR3: ASSPSDGGELF

J: TRBJ2-1
size: -
V: TRBV19
CDR3: ASRTGTERTEQF

J: TRBJ1-2
size: -
V: TRBV6-5
CDR3: ASSLTGFNYGYT

J: TRBJ1-2
size: -
V: TRBV7-3
CDR3: ASSLHRTDYGYT

J: TRBJ1-2
size: -
V: TRBV5-4
CDR3: ASSPGGINYGYT

J: TRBJ1-2
size: few
V: TRBV7-9
CDR3: SSSPPDRAHYGYT

J: TRBJ2-7
size: -
V: TRBV18
CDR3: ASSPPEVSPVQY

J: TRBJ1-4
size: -
V: TRBV5-1
CDR3: ASGRQGDNEKLF

J: TRBJ1-6
size: -
V: TRBV9
CDR3: ASSVYGSSYNSPLH

J: TRBJ2-1
size: -
V: TRBV6-1
CDR3: ASSGRAEQF

J: TRBJ2-4
size: -
V: TRBV9
CDR3: ASSSQGQRGDIQY

J: TRBJ1-2
size: -
V: TRBV10-3
CDR3: AISDGQTPGGGYT

J: TRBJ1-2
size: -
V: TRBV16
CDR3: ASSQSIQNYGYT

J: TRBJ2-2
size: -
V: TRBV5-1
CDR3: ASSSGGSTGELF

J: TRBJ2-2
size: -
V: TRBV19
CDR3: ASSMRSGSPGELF

J: TRBJ1-5
size: -
V: TRBV27
CDR3: ASSFRAVQNLNQPQH

J: TRBJ2-5
size: -
V: TRBV28
CDR3: ASSRVPGLASGAQY

J: TRBJ2-7
size: -
V: TRBV23-1
CDR3: ASTALLFRDSGSYEQY

J: TRBJ2-3
size: -
V: TRBV5-8
CDR3: ASSTGTSGRATDTQY

J: TRBJ1-2
size: -
V: TRBV5-6
CDR3: ASLEARDWGYT

J: TRBJ2-7
size: -
V: TRBV7-7
CDR3: ASSPVEGRSYEQY

J: TRBJ1-2
size: -
V: TRBV5-6
CDR3: ASSLWDRLNYGYT

J: TRBJ1-2
size: few
V: TRBV27
CDR3: ASSQEPTGLNYGYT

J: TRBJ2-3
size: -
V: TRBV7-2
CDR3: ASSPQRGDRTDTQY

J: TRBJ2-1
size: -
V: TRBV5-1
CDR3: ASSGLAGGLSYNEQF

J: TRBJ2-1
size: few
V: TRBV4-1
CDR3: ASSRTPTSGRGNEQF

J: TRBJ1-5
size: -
V: TRBV15
CDR3: ATSFSKESNQPQH

J: TRBJ2-5
size: -
V: TRBV5-1
CDR3: ASSSFQETQY

J: TRBJ1-3
size: -
V: TRBV19
CDR3: ASIRAGNLLSGNTIY

J: TRBJ1-1
size: -
V: TRBV29-1
CDR3: SVTGQGAKNTEAF